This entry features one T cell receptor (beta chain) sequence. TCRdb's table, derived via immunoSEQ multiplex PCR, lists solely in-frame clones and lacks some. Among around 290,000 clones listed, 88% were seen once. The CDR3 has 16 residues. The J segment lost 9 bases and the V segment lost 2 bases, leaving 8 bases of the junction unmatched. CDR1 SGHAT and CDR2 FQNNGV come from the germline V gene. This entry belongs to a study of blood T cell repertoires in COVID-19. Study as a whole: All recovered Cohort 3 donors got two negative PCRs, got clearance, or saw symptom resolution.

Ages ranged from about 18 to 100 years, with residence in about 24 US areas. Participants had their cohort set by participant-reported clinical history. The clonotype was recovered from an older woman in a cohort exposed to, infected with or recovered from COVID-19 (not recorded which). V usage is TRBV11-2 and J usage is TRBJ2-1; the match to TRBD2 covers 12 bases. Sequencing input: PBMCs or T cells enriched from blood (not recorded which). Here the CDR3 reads CASSLLTSGSRGEQFF. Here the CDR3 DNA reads TGTGCCAGCAGCTTACTGACTAGCGGGAGTAGGGGTGAGCAGTTCTTC. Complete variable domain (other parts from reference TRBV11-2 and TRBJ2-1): EAGVAQSPRYKIIEKRQSVAFWCNPISGHATLYWYQQILGQGPKLLIQFQNNGVVDDSQLPKDRFSAERLKGVDSTLKIQPAKLEDSAVYLCASSLLTSGSRGEQFFGPGTRLTVL.